One sample yielded the 14 T cell receptor beta chains listed below, sequenced in a study of human T cells and chemical hapten exposure. Time point denoted: patch test 1, 2 weeks after DPC sensitization. Noted treatment: therapeutic diphenylcyclopropenone sensitization with weekly scalp DPC. TCRdb reprocessed the RACE reads via MiXCR and lists one record per CDR3 protein. The table shows 70,000 to 75,000 distinct CDR3 sequences, with 30% to 35% occurring only once. Sequencing used whole blood, obtained in connection with sensitization to the hapten diphenylcyclopropenone (DPC). The receptors were sampled from a man in his forties with alopecia areata. Some clones in this sample may be carry-over from other donors' samples.

This clonotype has a handful of counts. The gene calls are TRBV20-1 and TRBJ2-3, with D unresolved. V was cut by 4 bases and J by 3 bases, with 8 bases left in between. The V gene's germline CDR1 is DFQATT and CDR2 SNEGSKA (reference sequence). This CDR3 spans 12 amino acids. The CDR3 protein is CSANLETDTQYF. DNA of the CDR3: TGCAGTGCTAACTTAGAGACAGATACGCAGTATTTT.

V gene TRBV14 combines with J gene TRBJ2-1; tentatively, D is TRBD2 (6 bases). This CDR3 has 15 residues. V lost 1 base and J lost 2, with 9 bases in between. Germline lookup yields CDR1 SGHDN and CDR2 FVKESK. As DNA, the CDR3 is TGTGCCAGCAGCCAAGCTGGGGGGACCTACAATGAGCAGTTCTTC. It codes for CASSQAGGTYNEQFF.

The rearrangement joins TRBV25-1 to TRBJ1-1; 12 bases are shared with TRBD1. The J segment lost 1 base and the V segment lost 6 bases, leaving 12 bases of the junction unmatched. This CDR3 spans 18 amino acids. CDR1 and CDR2 from the germline V gene are MGHDK and SYGVNS. CDR3 protein: CASSMLGTGGRKNTEAFF. CDR3 DNA: TGTGCCAGCAGCATGTTGGGGACAGGGGGCAGAAAGAACACTGAAGCTTTCTTT.

The genes are TRBV7-9 and TRBJ2-7, with TRBD2 as a possible D gene (7 bases). Trimming removed 5 bases from V and 2 bases from J, with 13 bases in between. The germline gives CDR1 SEHNR, CDR2 FQNEAQ (reference sequence). The CDR3 totals 14 residues. CDR3 loop: CASSQGGVPYEQYF. DNA of the CDR3: TGTGCCAGCAGCCAAGGGGGGGTACCCTACGAGCAGTACTTC.

The chain is built from TRBV12-5 and TRBJ2-7; D call uncertain. Per germline, CDR1 LGHNT and CDR2 FRNRAP. V shed 2 bases and J shed 2 bases, with 13 bases lying between them. The CDR3 length is 15 residues. The CDR3: CASGLWQSGAYEQYF. The CDR3 DNA sequence: TGTGCTAGTGGTTTGTGGCAGAGTGGGGCCTACGAGCAGTACTTC.

This clonotype was counted a few times. The gene calls are TRBV28 and TRBJ2-3; 10 nucleotides agree with TRBD2. V shed 6 bases and J 6 bases; nucleotides not matched to a gene: 12. CDR1 is MDHEN, CDR2 SYDVKM, per germline. The CDR3 has 16 amino acids. The CDR3 DNA is TGTGCCAGCAGCCCGGTCAGCGGGAGGGCCGCGGATACGCAGTATTTT. Translated, it gives CASSPVSGRAADTQYF.

DNA for the CDR3: TGTGCCAGCAGCCTCCGGAGTCCCCAACATTCACCCCTCCACTTT. Translated: CASSLRSPQHSPLHF. V usage is TRBV3-1 and J usage is TRBJ1-6; no reliable D call. From germline, CDR1 is LGHDT and CDR2 YNNKEL (reference sequence). CDR3 length: 15 residues. V gave up 4 bases and J gave up 8 bases, with 15 bases separating them.

This clonotype has ten or more counts. The chain is built from TRBV14 and TRBJ2-1; TRBD1 agrees at 8 bases. Germline CDR1 reads SGHDN; CDR2 reads FVKESK. CDR3 size: 16 residues. The junction had 8 bases not matched to a gene; V was cut back by 4 bases and J by 3 bases. CDR3 protein: CASSRGQGPGYNEQFF. Written as DNA, the CDR3 is TGTGCCAGCAGCCGCGGACAGGGTCCCGGCTACAATGAGCAGTTCTTC. The full variable domain, with the rest looked up from reference TRBV14 and TRBJ2-1, is EAGVTQFPSHSVIEKGQTVTLRCDPISGHDNLYWYRRVMGKEIKFLLHFVKESKQDESGMPNNRFLAERTGGTYSTLKVQPAELEDSGVYFCASSRGQGPGYNEQFFGPGTRLTVL.

The sample holds a few counts of this clonotype. The J gene is TRBJ2-1, the V gene TRBV11-1; TRBD1 or TRBD2 may be the D gene (5 bases each). With 5 bases removed from V and 5 bases from J, the gap between germline ends came to 16 bases. Per germline, CDR1 SGHAT and CDR2 FQDESV (reference sequence). This CDR3 is 15 amino acids long. This CDR3 reads CASSPGPTVNNEQFF. In DNA, the CDR3 is TGTGCCAGCAGCCCGGGGCCGACGGTGAACAATGAGCAGTTCTTC.

This chain uses TRBV28 with TRBJ2-7, with 13 nucleotides matching TRBD2. V gave up 5 bases and J gave up 3 bases; unmatched junction bases: 4. There are 15 residues in the CDR3. Germline CDR1 MDHEN, CDR2 SYDVKM. CDR3 sequence: CASSRTSGGFYEQYF. The CDR3 nucleotides read TGTGCCAGCAGTCGGACTAGCGGGGGATTCTACGAGCAGTACTTC.

The chain carries TRBV5-4 and TRBJ2-5, with a possible D match to TRBD2 (6 bases). CDR3 length equals 14 residues. Trimming cost V 0 bases and J 0 bases, with 6 bases left between them. Germline CDR1 is SGHNT and CDR2 is YYREEE (reference sequence). This chain's CDR3 is CASSLVADQETQYF. CDR3 in DNA: TGTGCCAGCAGCTTGGTAGCGGACCAAGAGACCCAGTACTTC.

This clonotype was counted between two and nine times. The CDR3 DNA is TGTGCCAGCAGCTTAGCCGGGGGGGGCGCATCACCCCTCCACTTT. It specifies CASSLAGGGASPLHF. The V gene is TRBV7-9, the J gene TRBJ1-6, with a tentative D call TRBD1 (6 bases). The CDR3 length is 15 residues. With 0 bases removed from V and 10 bases from J, the gap between germline ends came to 13 bases. Germline CDR1 is SEHNR and CDR2 is FQNEAQ (reference sequence).

V and J are TRBV6-2 or TRBV6-3 and TRBJ1-5; TRBD1 agrees at 8 bases. Germline assignment: CDR1 MNHEY and CDR2 SVGEGT. V dropped 5 bases and J dropped 6; count of bases not matched to a gene: 9. The CDR3 length is 15 residues. The CDR3 nucleotides read TGTGCCAGCAGTCAAATCGGGACAGGTGGTCAGCCCCAGCATTTT. This encodes CASSQIGTGGQPQHF.

This clonotype was seen only a few times. For the CDR3, the DNA is TGCAGTGCTATACCGGGACAGGGTGGTCAGCCCCAGCATTTT. It specifies CSAIPGQGGQPQHF. V gene TRBV20-1 combines with J gene TRBJ1-5; TRBD1 agrees at 9 bases. With V trimmed by 4 bases and J by 6 bases, 7 bases remained unmatched. Germline V CDR1 and CDR2: DFQATT, SNEGSKA (reference sequence). The CDR3 loop spans 14 amino acids.